One and the same sample provided the 2 T cell receptor beta chains below, sequenced in a study of blood T cell repertoires in COVID-19. Some clones are missing from TCRdb's copy, which holds only in-frame ones; the method was immunoSEQ multiplex PCR. The sample yields around 200,000 clones, about 90% seen once. Sequencing was done on a sample of peripheral blood. These receptor sequences come from a man aged 40-50 years with active or convalescent COVID-19.

In regard to this clone: At the DNA level, this CDR3 is encoded by other sequences in the same sample as well. The chain is built from TRBV19 and TRBJ1-1; possible D gene TRBD1, 6 bases. The CDR3 extends over 11 amino acids. Germline V gene lookup returns CDR1 LNHDA and CDR2 SQIVND (reference sequence). Trimming shortened V by 6 bases and J by 5 bases, and 7 bases separated the two germline ends. CDR3 protein: CASRQGTEAFF. CDR3 nucleotide sequence: TGTGCCAGTAGACAGGGTACTGAAGCTTTCTTT.

The genes are TRBV7-9 and TRBJ1-1; D possibly corresponds to TRBD1 (6 bases). The CDR3 sequence is 15 residues long. Trimming removed 1 base at V and 1 base at J, with 10 bases between. Germline assignment: CDR1 SEHNR and CDR2 FQNEAQ (reference sequence). CDR3 loop: CASSLVGAPNTEAFF. The DNA of the CDR3 is TGTGCCAGCAGCTTAGTGGGGGCTCCGAACACTGAAGCTTTCTTT.